The rows below give T cell receptor beta chains drawn from one sample of a study of blood T cell repertoires in COVID-19. Data came from immunoSEQ multiplex PCR; TCRdb stores just in-frame clones and leaves some out. The repertoire has some 150,000 clones, 75% to 90% of them found once; the top ten carry roughly 15%. The specimen was peripheral blood. The source of these receptors is a woman aged 40 to 49 with acute or convalescent COVID-19. The CDR3 runs from the conserved cysteine through the conserved F or W. The D gene is left open where the match is weak. The size of a clone is reported for some rows only, either as once, few or many, or as a class for expanded clones.

TRBV3-1/TRBV3-2	TRBJ1-6	-	once	TGTGCCAGCAGCCAAGAGTGGCAGGCGTCATCACCCCTCCACTTT	CASSQEWQASSPLHF
TRBV6-5	TRBJ1-3	-	-	TGTGCCAGCAGTACAGGGTACCCCTTTGGAAACACCATATATTTT	CASSTGYPFGNTIYF
TRBV6-1	TRBJ2-7	TRBD1	-	TGTGCCAGCAGTGAAGGGACAGGGTTCGAGCAGTACTTC	CASSEGTGFEQYF
TRBV5-1	TRBJ1-4	-	-	TGCGCCAGCAGCTCCTCCGGGACTCGTGAAAAACTGTTTTTT	CASSSSGTREKLFF
TRBV27	TRBJ1-4	TRBD1	once	TGTGCCAGCAGTCGACAGGGGAGCGAAAAACTGTTTTTT	CASSRQGSEKLFF
TRBV6-5	TRBJ2-7	TRBD1	-	TGTGCCAGCAGTTCCGGGACAGACACCTACGAGCAGTACTTC	CASSSGTDTYEQYF
TRBV5-6	TRBJ1-1	-	once	TGTGCCAGCAGCTTGCTAGCGAACACTGAAGCTTTCTTT	CASSLLANTEAFF
TRBV19	TRBJ2-7	TRBD1	-	TGTGCCAGTAGTACCCGGACAGGGCCAGACGAGCAGTACTTC	CASSTRTGPDEQYF
TRBV19	TRBJ2-5	-	-	TGTGCCAGTAGTCCCGGAGCGATAGAGACCCAGTACTTC	CASSPGAIETQYF
TRBV24-1	TRBJ2-1	TRBD2	-	TGTGCCACCAGTCCCACGGGGGGGGAGCAGTTCTTC	CATSPTGGEQFF
TRBV5-1	TRBJ2-3	TRBD1	-	TGCGCCAGCAGCTTGGATACAGGGGGCGAAGGAGATGCGCAGTATTTT	CASSLDTGGEGDAQYF
TRBV18	TRBJ2-3	-	-	TGTGCCAGCTCACCACGTGAACGGTCTAGCACAGATACGCAGTATTTT	CASSPRERSSTDTQYF
TRBV28	TRBJ2-7	TRBD1	-	TGTGCCAGCAGTTTATCTGTACAGGGGGTATACGAGCAGTACTTC	CASSLSVQGVYEQYF
TRBV10-2	TRBJ1-4	-	-	TGCGCCAGCAGTGATTCGGGGGCTAATGAAAAACTGTTTTTT	CASSDSGANEKLFF
TRBV25-1	TRBJ1-3	-	-	TGTGCCAGCAGTGAACGTGGAAACACCATATATTTT	CASSERGNTIYF
TRBV5-6	TRBJ2-2	-	-	TGTGCCAGCAGCCACAGCATCACCGGGGAGCTGTTTTTT	CASSHSITGELFF
TRBV4-2	TRBJ2-3	-	once	TGTGCCAGCAGCCAAGTACCCGGGGAGAGCACAGATACGCAGTATTTT	CASSQVPGESTDTQYF
TRBV12-3/TRBV12-4	TRBJ1-2	-	-	TGTGCCAGCAGTTCAGGGGACTATGGCTACACCTTC	CASSSGDYGYTF
TRBV15	TRBJ2-2	TRBD1	-	TGTGCCACCAGCAGAGATAGCACAGGGGTTCCCGGGGAGCTGTTTTTT	CATSRDSTGVPGELFF
TRBV7-2	TRBJ2-7	TRBD1	-	TGTGCCAGCAGCTTGGAAAGACAGGGGTCGAATTGGGAGCAGTACTTC	CASSLERQGSNWEQYF
TRBV3-1/TRBV3-2	TRBJ2-7	-	-	TGTGCCAGCAGGCCATCCGGGACACTTTACGAGCAGTACTTC	CASRPSGTLYEQYF
TRBV24-1	TRBJ2-7	-	-	TGTGCCACCGCCCAGGGCAACTCCTACGAGCAGTACTTC	CATAQGNSYEQYF
TRBV5-6	TRBJ1-4	-	-	TGTGCCAGCAGCTTGGTCACAGGGCTATCTAATGAAAAACTGTTTTTT	CASSLVTGLSNEKLFF